Listed below are T cell receptor beta chains from one sample, sequenced in a study of T cell responses to AZD1222 COVID-19 vaccine. This table comes from immunoSEQ multiplex PCR, and its TCRdb copy is limited to in-frame clones, with some not included. The sample comprises fewer than 110,000 clones, about 82% of which are singletons, and around 1.5% rests with the top ten. The sample here was peripheral blood, taken on day 0 of AZD1222 vaccination. All receptors come from an adult in good health. CDR3s include the opening cysteine and the closing phenylalanine or tryptophan. D genes are given only for firm matches.

D gene	V gene	CDR3 protein
-	TRBV19	CASSIQGWGTEAFF
-	TRBV4-1	CASSQDPGTTEAFF
-	TRBV28	CASSPLKKGDTEAFF
-	TRBV5-8	CASSQDRGTNQPQHF
-	TRBV27	CASSWAAHNEQFF
-	TRBV4-3	CASSTSWGAGNEQFF
-	TRBV19	CASTQGRASAEAFF
-	TRBV4-2	CASSQAPDGNQPQHF
-	TRBV12-3/TRBV12-4	CASSPWEARNTF
-	TRBV29-1	CSVEDWREGANVLTF
TRBD2	TRBV3-1/TRBV3-2	CASSQGGGRSAGEQFF
-	TRBV4-2	CASSQDRGQGNEKLFF
TRBD2	TRBV14	CASSQDRRLAGVAETQYF
TRBD1	TRBV3-1/TRBV3-2	CASSRQGSYEQYF
TRBD2	TRBV5-1	CASSHGTSGSYEQYF
TRBD1	TRBV6-5	CANLDRARVDQPQHF
-	TRBV7-9	CASSLGSGGSYEQYF
-	TRBV4-3	CASSQDGGSNQPQHF
-	TRBV9	CASSPIGDSNQPQHF
-	TRBV11-2	CASSRDTSNQPQHF
TRBD1	TRBV19	CASSSGTAPSGAFF
-	TRBV4-1	CASSPRALEAGELFF